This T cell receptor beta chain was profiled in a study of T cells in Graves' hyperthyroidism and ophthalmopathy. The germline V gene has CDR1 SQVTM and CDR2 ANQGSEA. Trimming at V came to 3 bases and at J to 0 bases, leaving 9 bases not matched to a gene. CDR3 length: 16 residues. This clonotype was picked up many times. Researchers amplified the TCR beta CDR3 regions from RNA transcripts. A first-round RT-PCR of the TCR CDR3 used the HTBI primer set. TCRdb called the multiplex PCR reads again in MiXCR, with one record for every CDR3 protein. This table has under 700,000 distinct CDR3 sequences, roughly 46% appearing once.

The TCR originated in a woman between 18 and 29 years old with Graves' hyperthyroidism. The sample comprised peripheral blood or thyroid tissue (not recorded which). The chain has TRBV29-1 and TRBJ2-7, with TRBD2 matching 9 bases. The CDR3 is CSVDGLAGLHSYEQYF. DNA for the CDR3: TGCAGCGTTGACGGTCTAGCGGGACTTCACTCCTACGAGCAGTACTTC.